Listed below are T cell receptor beta chains from one sample, sequenced in a study of blood T cell repertoires in COVID-19. Here immunoSEQ multiplex PCR was the method, and the copy in TCRdb shows in-frame clones only, minus some. Altogether about 160,000 clones are present, about 87% being singletons, with the ten largest covering approximately 10%. The sample was peripheral blood. The source is a woman between 65 and 79 years old with COVID-19, enrolled during active disease. CDR3s include the opening cysteine and the closing phenylalanine or tryptophan. D genes are given only for firm matches. Expanded clones are given a class, and other clones once, few, many or no size at all.

abundance: .; j_gene: TRBJ2-2; v_gene: TRBV3-1/TRBV3-2; d_gene: .; CDR3aa: CASSQVGAGGELFF; CDR3nt: TGTGCCAGCAGCCAAGTGGGGGCAGGCGGGGAGCTGTTTTTT
abundance: .; j_gene: TRBJ2-3; v_gene: TRBV5-1; d_gene: .; CDR3aa: CASSFLRGTVNTDTQYF; CDR3nt: TGCGCCAGCAGCTTCTTACGCGGGACAGTGAACACAGATACGCAGTATTTT
abundance: .; j_gene: TRBJ2-2; v_gene: TRBV6-2/TRBV6-3; d_gene: TRBD2; CDR3aa: CASSRQWVAGNGGELFF; CDR3nt: TGTGCCAGCAGCCGTCAGTGGGTAGCGGGAAATGGCGGGGAGCTGTTTTTT
abundance: .; j_gene: TRBJ2-2; v_gene: TRBV10-2; d_gene: TRBD1; CDR3aa: CASYDGTGRTGELFF; CDR3nt: TGCGCCAGCTATGATGGGACAGGGCGGACCGGGGAGCTGTTTTTT
abundance: .; j_gene: TRBJ2-1; v_gene: TRBV2; d_gene: TRBD1; CDR3aa: CASSGTGPWFEQFF; CDR3nt: TGTGCCAGCAGTGGGACAGGCCCTTGGTTTGAGCAGTTCTTC
abundance: .; j_gene: TRBJ2-1; v_gene: TRBV7-2; d_gene: .; CDR3aa: CASSLVGGNSYNEQFF; CDR3nt: TGTGCCAGCAGCTTAGTTGGCGGGAACTCCTACAATGAGCAGTTCTTC
abundance: once; j_gene: TRBJ2-7; v_gene: TRBV25-1; d_gene: TRBD1; CDR3aa: CASTGQGLRGQYF; CDR3nt: TGTGCCAGCACGGGACAGGGTCTACGAGGGCAGTACTTC
abundance: .; j_gene: TRBJ2-7; v_gene: TRBV7-2; d_gene: TRBD1; CDR3aa: CASSFSGQGYEQYF; CDR3nt: TGTGCCAGCAGCTTTTCCGGACAGGGCTACGAGCAGTACTTC
abundance: .; j_gene: TRBJ2-2; v_gene: TRBV7-6; d_gene: .; CDR3aa: CASSPGTGELFF; CDR3nt: TGTGCCAGCAGCCCAGGCACCGGGGAGCTGTTTTTT
abundance: few; j_gene: TRBJ2-7; v_gene: TRBV15; d_gene: .; CDR3aa: CATSSDRTLEQYF; CDR3nt: TGTGCCACCAGCAGTGACAGGACTCTCGAGCAGTACTTC
abundance: .; j_gene: TRBJ1-1; v_gene: TRBV3-1/TRBV3-2; d_gene: .; CDR3aa: CASSLEGQNTEAFF; CDR3nt: TGTGCCAGCAGCCTCGAAGGACAGAACACTGAAGCTTTCTTT
abundance: .; j_gene: TRBJ1-1; v_gene: TRBV28; d_gene: .; CDR3aa: CASTRGYTNTEAFF; CDR3nt: TGTGCCAGCACCCGAGGATACACGAACACTGAAGCTTTCTTT
abundance: .; j_gene: TRBJ1-4; v_gene: TRBV6-5; d_gene: TRBD1; CDR3aa: CATSRQGAYEKLFF; CDR3nt: TGTGCCACATCCAGACAGGGAGCCTATGAAAAACTGTTTTTT
abundance: .; j_gene: TRBJ2-7; v_gene: TRBV7-9; d_gene: .; CDR3aa: CASSPQGIYEQYF; CDR3nt: TGTGCCAGCAGCCCCCAGGGAATCTACGAGCAGTACTTC
abundance: .; j_gene: TRBJ2-2; v_gene: TRBV21-1; d_gene: .; CDR3aa: CASSRNSGGAGNTGELFF; CDR3nt: TGTGCCAGCAGCAGGAATAGCGGGGGGGCCGGGAACACCGGGGAGCTGTTTTTT
abundance: .; j_gene: TRBJ2-3; v_gene: TRBV5-4; d_gene: TRBD2; CDR3aa: CASSFPSGGQGTQYF; CDR3nt: TGTGCCAGCAGCTTTCCTAGCGGGGGCCAGGGGACGCAGTATTTT
abundance: .; j_gene: TRBJ1-5; v_gene: TRBV11-2; d_gene: TRBD1; CDR3aa: CASSLGWPRQGNQPQHF; CDR3nt: TGTGCCAGCAGCTTAGGGTGGCCCCGACAGGGGAATCAGCCCCAGCATTTT
abundance: .; j_gene: TRBJ1-5; v_gene: TRBV9; d_gene: TRBD1; CDR3aa: CASSPTGGNQPQHF; CDR3nt: TGTGCCAGCAGCCCGACAGGGGGGAATCAGCCCCAGCATTTT
abundance: few; j_gene: TRBJ1-1; v_gene: TRBV29-1; d_gene: TRBD1; CDR3aa: CSVPRQGIRNTEAFF; CDR3nt: TGCAGCGTTCCGCGACAGGGAATAAGGAACACTGAAGCTTTCTTT
abundance: .; j_gene: TRBJ1-6; v_gene: TRBV9; d_gene: TRBD1; CDR3aa: CASSPQGSGSPLHF; CDR3nt: TGTGCCAGCAGCCCACAGGGGTCGGGCTCACCCCTCCACTTT
abundance: .; j_gene: TRBJ1-4; v_gene: TRBV30; d_gene: TRBD1; CDR3aa: CAWGRGGLNEKLFF; CDR3nt: TGTGCCTGGGGAAGAGGGGGCCTTAATGAAAAACTGTTTTTT
abundance: .; j_gene: TRBJ2-1; v_gene: TRBV2; d_gene: TRBD2; CDR3aa: CASSWTSGEGQFF; CDR3nt: TGTGCCAGCAGCTGGACTAGCGGGGAAGGGCAGTTCTTC
abundance: .; j_gene: TRBJ1-5; v_gene: TRBV4-1; d_gene: .; CDR3aa: CASSQGSAVSYGMPQHF; CDR3nt: TGCGCCAGCAGCCAAGGTTCTGCTGTCAGCTACGGGATGCCCCAGCATTTT
abundance: .; j_gene: TRBJ1-2; v_gene: TRBV3-1/TRBV3-2; d_gene: .; CDR3aa: CASSQAFGNYGYTF; CDR3nt: TGTGCCAGCAGCCAAGCGTTCGGGAACTATGGCTACACCTTC
abundance: .; j_gene: TRBJ1-1; v_gene: TRBV30; d_gene: .; CDR3aa: CAWSWTLNEAFF; CDR3nt: TGTGCCTGGAGTTGGACATTAAATGAAGCTTTCTTT
abundance: .; j_gene: TRBJ2-1; v_gene: TRBV7-2; d_gene: TRBD2; CDR3aa: CASSFGGGPNNEQFF; CDR3nt: TGTGCCAGCAGCTTTGGCGGGGGGCCTAACAATGAGCAGTTCTTC
abundance: .; j_gene: TRBJ2-1; v_gene: TRBV27; d_gene: .; CDR3aa: CASSLEAAGPSSYNEQFF; CDR3nt: TGTGCCAGCAGTTTAGAAGCCGCGGGGCCTAGCTCCTACAATGAGCAGTTCTTC
abundance: .; j_gene: TRBJ2-3; v_gene: TRBV9; d_gene: .; CDR3aa: CASSPPGPRADTQYF; CDR3nt: TGTGCCAGCAGCCCCCCGGGCCCCAGGGCAGATACGCAGTATTTT
abundance: .; j_gene: TRBJ1-3; v_gene: TRBV12-3/TRBV12-4; d_gene: TRBD1; CDR3aa: CASSSGQGNTIYF; CDR3nt: TGTGCCAGCAGTTCAGGACAGGGGAACACCATATATTTT
abundance: once; j_gene: TRBJ1-6; v_gene: TRBV5-1; d_gene: .; CDR3aa: CASSLVRTRGPPGHSSSGNSPLHF; CDR3nt: TGCGCCAGCAGCTTGGTTCGGACGCGGGGGCCCCCGGGACATTCCTCATCGGGGAATTCACCCCTCCACTTT
abundance: .; j_gene: TRBJ1-5; v_gene: TRBV2; d_gene: TRBD1; CDR3aa: CASRLTGGGNQPQHF; CDR3nt: TGTGCCAGCAGATTGACAGGGGGCGGCAATCAGCCCCAGCATTTT
abundance: .; j_gene: TRBJ2-7; v_gene: TRBV11-2; d_gene: .; CDR3aa: CASSLAGGKGYEQYF; CDR3nt: TGTGCCAGCAGCTTAGCAGGGGGGAAGGGATACGAGCAGTACTTC
abundance: .; j_gene: TRBJ2-5; v_gene: TRBV6-5; d_gene: .; CDR3aa: CASSLRGQETQYF; CDR3nt: TGTGCCAGCAGCCTCCGGGGCCAAGAGACCCAGTACTTC
abundance: .; j_gene: TRBJ2-1; v_gene: TRBV6-1; d_gene: .; CDR3aa: CASSEALRRNEQFF; CDR3nt: TGTGCCAGCAGTGAAGCACTGAGGAGGAATGAGCAGTTCTTC
abundance: .; j_gene: TRBJ2-5; v_gene: TRBV18; d_gene: .; CDR3aa: CASSPGGEETQYF; CDR3nt: TGTGCCAGCTCACCGGGCGGGGAAGAGACCCAGTACTTC
abundance: few; j_gene: TRBJ1-2; v_gene: TRBV28; d_gene: .; CDR3aa: CASCCRGTYGYTF; CDR3nt: TGTGCCAGCTGCTGTCGGGGAACCTATGGCTACACCTTC
abundance: .; j_gene: TRBJ1-6; v_gene: TRBV27; d_gene: TRBD1; CDR3aa: CASSPPSPQGGNSPLHF; CDR3nt: TGTGCCAGCAGTCCCCCCTCCCCACAGGGGGGGAATTCACCCCTCCACTTT
abundance: .; j_gene: TRBJ2-1; v_gene: TRBV10-3; d_gene: .; CDR3aa: CAISTAGDMEFF; CDR3nt: TGTGCCATCAGTACCGCTGGGGACATGGAGTTCTTC
abundance: .; j_gene: TRBJ2-2; v_gene: TRBV7-2; d_gene: .; CDR3aa: CASSPGHREGRELFF; CDR3nt: TGTGCCAGCAGCCCCGGACACAGGGAGGGCCGGGAGCTGTTTTTT
abundance: .; j_gene: TRBJ1-3; v_gene: TRBV11-2; d_gene: .; CDR3aa: CASSLIRGQSGNTIYF; CDR3nt: TGTGCCAGCAGCTTAATCAGGGGCCAGTCTGGAAACACCATATATTTT
abundance: .; j_gene: TRBJ2-5; v_gene: TRBV5-1; d_gene: .; CDR3aa: CASSLGLNRETQYF; CDR3nt: TGCGCCAGCAGCCTTGGACTGAATAGGGAGACCCAGTACTTC
abundance: .; j_gene: TRBJ2-5; v_gene: TRBV28; d_gene: TRBD2; CDR3aa: CASSAGGAETQYF; CDR3nt: TGTGCCAGCAGCGCGGGGGGAGCGGAGACCCAGTACTTC
abundance: .; j_gene: TRBJ1-2; v_gene: TRBV9; d_gene: .; CDR3aa: CASSAGHKGDRDKQVNYGYTF; CDR3nt: TGTGCCAGCAGCGCCGGACATAAGGGCGACCGAGACAAGCAAGTTAACTATGGCTACACCTTC
abundance: .; j_gene: TRBJ1-5; v_gene: TRBV30; d_gene: .; CDR3aa: CAWSVWGEQPQHF; CDR3nt: TGTGCCTGGAGTGTATGGGGGGAACAGCCCCAGCATTTT
abundance: .; j_gene: TRBJ2-7; v_gene: TRBV5-1; d_gene: TRBD1; CDR3aa: CASSLGTGNSGEQYF; CDR3nt: TGCGCCAGCAGCCTGGGGACAGGGAATTCGGGCGAGCAGTACTTC
abundance: .; j_gene: TRBJ1-1; v_gene: TRBV20-1; d_gene: .; CDR3aa: CSASLDSEAFF; CDR3nt: TGCAGTGCTAGTTTAGACTCTGAAGCTTTCTTT